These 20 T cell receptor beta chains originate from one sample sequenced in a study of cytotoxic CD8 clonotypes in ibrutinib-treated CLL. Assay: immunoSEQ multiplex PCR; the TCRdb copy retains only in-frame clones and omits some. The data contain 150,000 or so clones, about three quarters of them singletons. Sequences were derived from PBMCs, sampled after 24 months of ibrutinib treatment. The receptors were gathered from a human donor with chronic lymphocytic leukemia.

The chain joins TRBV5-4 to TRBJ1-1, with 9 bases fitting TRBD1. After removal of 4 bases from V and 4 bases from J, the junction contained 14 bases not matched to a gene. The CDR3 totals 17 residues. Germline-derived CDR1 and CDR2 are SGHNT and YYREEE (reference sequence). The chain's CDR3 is CASSRTPQQGAGTEAFF. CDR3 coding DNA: TGTGCCAGCAGCCGCACCCCACAACAGGGGGCTGGCACTGAAGCTTTCTTT.

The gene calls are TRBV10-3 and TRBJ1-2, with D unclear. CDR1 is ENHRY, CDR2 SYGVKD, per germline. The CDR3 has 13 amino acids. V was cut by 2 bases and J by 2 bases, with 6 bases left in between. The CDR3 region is CAISEPGNYGYTF. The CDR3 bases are TGTGCCATCAGTGAGCCGGGAAACTATGGCTACACCTTC.

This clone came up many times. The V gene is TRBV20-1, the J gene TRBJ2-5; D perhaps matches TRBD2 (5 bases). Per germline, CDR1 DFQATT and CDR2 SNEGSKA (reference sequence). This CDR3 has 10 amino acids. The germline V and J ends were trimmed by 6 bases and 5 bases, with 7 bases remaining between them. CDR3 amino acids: CSAQRETQYF. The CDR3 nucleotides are TGCAGTGCCCAGCGGGAGACCCAGTACTTC.

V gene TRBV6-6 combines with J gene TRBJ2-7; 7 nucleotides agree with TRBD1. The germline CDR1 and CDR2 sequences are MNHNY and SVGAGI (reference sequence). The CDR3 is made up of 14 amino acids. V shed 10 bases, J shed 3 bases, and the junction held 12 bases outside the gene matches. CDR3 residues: CATRLTGALYEQYF. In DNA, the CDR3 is TGTGCCACCCGCCTAACAGGGGCGCTCTACGAGCAGTACTTC.

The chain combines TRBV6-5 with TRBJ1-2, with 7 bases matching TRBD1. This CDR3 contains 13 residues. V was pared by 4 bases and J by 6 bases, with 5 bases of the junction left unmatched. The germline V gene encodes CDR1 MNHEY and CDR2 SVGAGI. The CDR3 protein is CASSSHRGDGYTF. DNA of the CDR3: TGTGCCAGCAGTTCCCACAGGGGAGATGGCTACACCTTC.

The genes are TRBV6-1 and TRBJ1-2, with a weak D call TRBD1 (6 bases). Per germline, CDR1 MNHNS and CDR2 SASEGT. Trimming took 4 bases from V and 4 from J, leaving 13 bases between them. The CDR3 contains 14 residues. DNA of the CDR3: TGTGCCAGCAGTGTGGAAGCAGGGGCCTATGGCTACACCTTC. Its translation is CASSVEAGAYGYTF.

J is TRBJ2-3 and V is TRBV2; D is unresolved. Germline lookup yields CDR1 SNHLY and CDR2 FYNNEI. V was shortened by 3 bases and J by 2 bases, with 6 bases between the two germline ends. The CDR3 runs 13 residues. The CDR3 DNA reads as TGTGCCAGCAGTGACACAGACACAGATACGCAGTATTTT. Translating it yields CASSDTDTDTQYF.

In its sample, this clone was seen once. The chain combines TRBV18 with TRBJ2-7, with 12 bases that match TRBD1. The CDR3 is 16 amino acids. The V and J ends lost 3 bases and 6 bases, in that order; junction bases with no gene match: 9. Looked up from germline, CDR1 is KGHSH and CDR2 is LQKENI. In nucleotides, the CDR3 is TGTGCCAGCTCACCCTCAACCGGGACAGGGGGCAGCGAGCAGTACTTC. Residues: CASSPSTGTGGSEQYF.

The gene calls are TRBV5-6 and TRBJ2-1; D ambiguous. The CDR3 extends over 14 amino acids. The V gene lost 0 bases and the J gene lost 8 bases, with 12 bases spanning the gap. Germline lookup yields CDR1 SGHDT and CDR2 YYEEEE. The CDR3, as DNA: TGTGCCAGCAGCTTGGGACGGGTTGGGGATGAGCAGTTCTTC. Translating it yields CASSLGRVGDEQFF.

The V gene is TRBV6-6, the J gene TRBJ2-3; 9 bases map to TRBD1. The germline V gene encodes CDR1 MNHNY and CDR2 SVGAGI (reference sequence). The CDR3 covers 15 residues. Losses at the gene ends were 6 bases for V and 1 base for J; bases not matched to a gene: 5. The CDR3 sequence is CASRPGQGGTDTQYF. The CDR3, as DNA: TGTGCCAGCAGACCGGGACAGGGTGGCACAGATACGCAGTATTTT.

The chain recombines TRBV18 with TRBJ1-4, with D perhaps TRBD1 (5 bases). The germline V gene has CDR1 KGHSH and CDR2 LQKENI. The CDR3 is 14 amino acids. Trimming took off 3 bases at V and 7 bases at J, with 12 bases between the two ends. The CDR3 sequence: CASSPWGSGEKLFF. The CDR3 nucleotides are TGTGCCAGCTCACCGTGGGGCTCCGGTGAAAAACTGTTTTTT.

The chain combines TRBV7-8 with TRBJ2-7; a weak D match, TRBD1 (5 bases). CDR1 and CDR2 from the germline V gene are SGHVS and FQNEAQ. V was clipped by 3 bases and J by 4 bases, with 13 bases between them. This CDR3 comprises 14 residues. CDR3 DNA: TGTGCCAGCAGCTTTCCGGGTGGGGCTTACGAGCAGTACTTC. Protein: CASSFPGGAYEQYF.

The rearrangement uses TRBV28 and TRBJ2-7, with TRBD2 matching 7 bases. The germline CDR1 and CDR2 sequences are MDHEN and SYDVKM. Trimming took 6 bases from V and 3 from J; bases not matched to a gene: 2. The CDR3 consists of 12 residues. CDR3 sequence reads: CASSPGGYEQYF. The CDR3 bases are TGTGCCAGCAGCCCGGGGGGCTACGAGCAGTACTTC.

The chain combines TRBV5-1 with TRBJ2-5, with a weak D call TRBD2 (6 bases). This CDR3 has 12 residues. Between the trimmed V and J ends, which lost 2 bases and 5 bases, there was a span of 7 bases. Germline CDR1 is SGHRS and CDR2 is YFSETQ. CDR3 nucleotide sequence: TGCGCCAGCAGCTTACGGGGGGAGACCCAGTACTTC. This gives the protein CASSLRGETQYF.

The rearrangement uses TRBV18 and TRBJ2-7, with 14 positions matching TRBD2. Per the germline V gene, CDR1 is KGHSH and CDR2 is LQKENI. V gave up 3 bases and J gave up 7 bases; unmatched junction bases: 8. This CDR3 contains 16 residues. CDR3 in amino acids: CASSPRLAGGPWEQYF. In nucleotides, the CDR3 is TGTGCCAGCTCACCCCGACTAGCGGGAGGGCCGTGGGAGCAGTACTTC.

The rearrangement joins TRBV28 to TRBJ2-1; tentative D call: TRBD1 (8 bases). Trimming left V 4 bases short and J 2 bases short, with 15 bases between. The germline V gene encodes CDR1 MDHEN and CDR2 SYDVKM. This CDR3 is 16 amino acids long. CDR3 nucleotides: TGTGCCAGCAGTTCCGCACAGGGGGGGGCCTACAATGAGCAGTTCTTC. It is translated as CASSSAQGGAYNEQFF.

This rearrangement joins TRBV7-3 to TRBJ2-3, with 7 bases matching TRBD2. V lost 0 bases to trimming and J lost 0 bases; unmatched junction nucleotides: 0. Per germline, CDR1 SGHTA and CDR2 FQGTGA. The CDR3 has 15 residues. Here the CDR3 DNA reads TGTGCCAGCAGCTTAACGCGGGGGAGCACAGATACGCAGTATTTT. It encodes CASSLTRGSTDTQYF.

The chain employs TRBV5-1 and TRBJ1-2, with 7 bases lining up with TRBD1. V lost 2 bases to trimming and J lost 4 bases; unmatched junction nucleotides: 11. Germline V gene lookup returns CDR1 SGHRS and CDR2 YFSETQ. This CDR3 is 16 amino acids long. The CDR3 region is CASSLGAGDRGYGYTF. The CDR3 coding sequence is TGCGCCAGCAGCTTAGGGGCCGGGGACAGAGGCTATGGCTACACCTTC.

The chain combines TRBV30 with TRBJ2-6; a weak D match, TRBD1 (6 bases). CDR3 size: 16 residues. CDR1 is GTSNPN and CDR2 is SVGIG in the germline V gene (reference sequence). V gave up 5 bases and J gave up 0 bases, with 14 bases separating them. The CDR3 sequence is CAWAATGPSGANVLTF. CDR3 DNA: TGTGCCTGGGCCGCGACAGGCCCCTCTGGGGCCAACGTCCTGACTTTC.

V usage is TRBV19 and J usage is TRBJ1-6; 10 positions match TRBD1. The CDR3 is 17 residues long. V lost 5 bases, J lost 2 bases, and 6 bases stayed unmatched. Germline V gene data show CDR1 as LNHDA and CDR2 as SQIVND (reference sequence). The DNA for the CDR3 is TGTGCCAGTAGTTTCCAGGACAGGGGGACCTATAATTCACCCCTCCACTTT. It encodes CASSFQDRGTYNSPLHF.